Each of the 8 T cell receptor beta chains below was sequenced from the same sample in a study of identical twins. MiXCR, applied by TCRdb to the 5' RACE reads, yields one record per CDR3 protein. The table records about 190,000 distinct CDR3 sequences, around 15% of them present only once. The same data also contributed to another study, on T cells expressing NK-cell markers.

Sequencing input: CD8+ T cells sorted from blood. The receptors were gathered from a woman aged 18-30 years in good health.

The table lists this clonotype with a few counts. This sequence joins TRBV12-3 or TRBV12-4 and TRBJ2-1; 10 nucleotides match TRBD2. This CDR3 is 16 amino acids long. The J segment lost 6 bases and the V segment lost 5 bases, leaving 10 bases of the junction unmatched. The CDR3 spells CASSPRGSGGRNEQFF. CDR3 DNA sequence: TGTGCCAGCAGTCCGCGGGGTAGCGGGGGGCGCAATGAGCAGTTCTTC.

The gene calls are TRBV20-1 and TRBJ2-2; TRBD2 matches 8 bases. CDR3 length equals 16 residues. Germline loops: CDR1 DFQATT, CDR2 SNEGSKA (reference sequence). With 0 bases clipped from V and 3 bases from J, the junction kept 6 bases outside the gene matches. This chain's CDR3 is CSARDPVRGDTGELFF. CDR3 nucleotides: TGCAGTGCTAGAGACCCGGTGCGGGGGGACACCGGGGAGCTGTTTTTT.

V and J are TRBV6-6 and TRBJ2-7; D is possibly TRBD2 (5 bases). Germline CDR1 MNHNY, CDR2 SVGAGI (reference sequence). The CDR3 sequence is 11 residues long. V lost 5 bases and J lost 5, with 7 bases in between. In nucleotides, the CDR3 is TGTGCCAGCAGTGAGGGCGACGAGCAGTACTTC. Amino acids: CASSEGDEQYF.

The chain recombines TRBV9 with TRBJ1-2; D may be TRBD1 (5 bases). The germline V gene encodes CDR1 SGDLS and CDR2 YYNGEE. Trimming removed 3 bases from V and 3 bases from J, with 9 bases in between. CDR3 length: 13 residues. CDR3 sequence reads: CASSGGEYYGYTF. The CDR3 bases are TGTGCCAGCAGCGGAGGGGAGTACTATGGCTACACCTTC.

This clonotype has just a few counts. The chain links TRBV10-3 to TRBJ2-2; D is undetermined. CDR1 ENHRY and CDR2 SYGVKD come from the germline V gene. Deletions cut 8 bases from V and 0 bases from J, with 10 bases between. The CDR3 runs 14 residues. Here the CDR3 reads CAILGRTNTGELFF. The CDR3, as DNA: TGTGCCATCCTTGGCAGAACGAACACCGGGGAGCTGTTTTTT.

This clonotype has only a few counts. The rearrangement links TRBV7-9 to TRBJ2-2, with D uncertain. Per germline, CDR1 SEHNR and CDR2 FQNEAQ (reference sequence). The CDR3 extends over 15 amino acids. V was clipped by 5 bases and J by 1 base, with 11 bases between them. CDR3 amino acids: CASSLLGRNTGELFF. The CDR3 DNA follows: TGTGCCAGCAGCCTCCTTGGGCGGAACACCGGGGAGCTGTTTTTT. The full variable domain, with the rest looked up from reference TRBV7-9 and TRBJ2-2, is DTGVSQNPRHKITKRGQNVTFRCDPISEHNRLYWYRQTLGQGPEFLTYFQNEAQLEKSRLLSDRFSAERPKGSFSTLEIQRTEQGDSAMYLCASSLLGRNTGELFFGEGSRLTVL.

The chain joins TRBV7-9 to TRBJ2-1, with 7 bases aligning to TRBD2. From germline, CDR1 is SEHNR and CDR2 FQNEAQ (reference sequence). The trim removed 2 bases at V and 5 bases at J, leaving 9 bases unmatched. The CDR3 totals 16 residues. The CDR3 reads CASSLPRGTTHNEQFF. CDR3 in DNA: TGTGCCAGCAGCTTACCTCGGGGGACTACTCACAATGAGCAGTTCTTC.

The chain uses TRBV6-2 or TRBV6-3 and TRBJ2-3; 7 positions match TRBD1. The junction had 10 bases not matched to a gene; V was cut back by 7 bases and J by 0 bases. The CDR3 length is 16 residues. CDR1 MNHEY and CDR2 SVGEGT come from the germline V gene. The CDR3 sequence is CASTQGQTVSTDTQYF. The DNA for the CDR3 is TGTGCCAGCACCCAGGGACAGACAGTTAGCACAGATACGCAGTATTTT.